Listed below are T cell receptor beta chains from one sample, sequenced in a study of blood T cell repertoires in COVID-19. This table comes from immunoSEQ multiplex PCR, and its TCRdb copy is limited to in-frame clones, with some not included. This table holds over 400,000 clones, 86% found once. What was sequenced was peripheral blood. The source of these receptors is a woman in her 30s with active or convalescent COVID-19. The conserved cysteine and the conserved F or W are not part of the CDR3 here. The order of the fields is V gene, J gene, CDR3 protein.

TRBV2	TRBJ1-1	ASSRQMNTEAF
TRBV24-1	TRBJ1-1	ATSDADRADTEAF
TRBV20-1	TRBJ1-4	SVQGVEKLF
TRBV10-3	TRBJ1-5	AIRSQEGQPQH
TRBV3-1/TRBV3-2	TRBJ2-2	ASSQVLLTGLRELF
TRBV5-4	TRBJ2-5	ASSSPWGGARGETQY
TRBV18	TRBJ1-1	ASSPNQLANTEAF
TRBV7-6	TRBJ1-3	ASSLGQGASGNTIY
TRBV7-9	TRBJ2-7	ASSRTSGSRYEQY
TRBV10-3	TRBJ2-5	AISGQGLGETQY
TRBV27	TRBJ1-1	ASSPGTGGDTEAF
TRBV18	TRBJ1-1	ASSPPSGTNTEAF
TRBV6-5	TRBJ1-3	ASSHGQGGNTIY
TRBV5-1	TRBJ1-2	ASSLWDREDGYT
TRBV19	TRBJ2-1	ASNLAGSYNEQF
TRBV11-2	TRBJ2-1	ASSAGQISYNEQF
TRBV5-8	TRBJ2-3	ASGWGDGTDTQY
TRBV4-1	TRBJ2-1	ASSQVTSGRAYNEQF
TRBV2	TRBJ2-7	ASSDRISYEQY
TRBV27	TRBJ2-3	ASSLPVQY
TRBV2	TRBJ1-2	ASVMTGAQGGYT
TRBV6-4	TRBJ2-1	ASSEGFASRYEQF
TRBV5-1	TRBJ2-7	ASSLGGEQY
TRBV30	TRBJ1-2	AWAVGGAGLYGYT
TRBV5-1	TRBJ1-1	ASSWGNTEAF
TRBV28	TRBJ1-3	ASSLQFLSGNTIY
TRBV11-2	TRBJ1-2	ASSSTRTDNYGYT
TRBV19	TRBJ1-1	ASRPPSRSEAF
TRBV6-5	TRBJ2-7	ASTRTGTYEQY
TRBV2	TRBJ1-4	ASRVGQGAAVWF
TRBV6-5	TRBJ2-5	AGAGGPRETQY
TRBV18	TRBJ2-1	ASSSGLAGGYNEQF
TRBV11-3	TRBJ2-1	ASSSSGVNEQF
TRBV2	TRBJ2-3	ASSESGSTDTQY
TRBV5-8	TRBJ1-1	ASSLALWERTEAF
TRBV10-3	TRBJ1-1	AIGANTEAF
TRBV6-1	TRBJ2-5	ASSEYEGLAEKETQY
TRBV5-6	TRBJ1-5	ASSATTGDDNQPQH
TRBV5-8	TRBJ1-2	ASSVRDRGYYGYT
TRBV5-4	TRBJ2-5	ASSPGSPQETQY
TRBV6-1	TRBJ2-6	ASSEGASGANVLT
TRBV6-1	TRBJ1-1	ASSEWDRQNTEAF
TRBV5-7	TRBJ2-7	ASSSLRDRDCYEQY
TRBV4-1	TRBJ2-1	ASSQDRGSVNEQF
TRBV9	TRBJ2-3	ASSVATIDTQY
TRBV12-3/TRBV12-4	TRBJ1-1	ASSLFRGREAF
TRBV5-1	TRBJ2-3	ASSSTVGVLSTDTQY
TRBV27	TRBJ2-3	ASRWGQTTDTQY
TRBV18	TRBJ1-1	ASATGTGETEAF
TRBV5-1	TRBJ1-6	ASSLGSSSYNSPLH
TRBV7-9	TRBJ2-3	ASSAPGGRFTDTQY
TRBV10-3	TRBJ2-1	AISESLGHIEQF
TRBV27	TRBJ2-7	ASSLSPAGYAYEQY